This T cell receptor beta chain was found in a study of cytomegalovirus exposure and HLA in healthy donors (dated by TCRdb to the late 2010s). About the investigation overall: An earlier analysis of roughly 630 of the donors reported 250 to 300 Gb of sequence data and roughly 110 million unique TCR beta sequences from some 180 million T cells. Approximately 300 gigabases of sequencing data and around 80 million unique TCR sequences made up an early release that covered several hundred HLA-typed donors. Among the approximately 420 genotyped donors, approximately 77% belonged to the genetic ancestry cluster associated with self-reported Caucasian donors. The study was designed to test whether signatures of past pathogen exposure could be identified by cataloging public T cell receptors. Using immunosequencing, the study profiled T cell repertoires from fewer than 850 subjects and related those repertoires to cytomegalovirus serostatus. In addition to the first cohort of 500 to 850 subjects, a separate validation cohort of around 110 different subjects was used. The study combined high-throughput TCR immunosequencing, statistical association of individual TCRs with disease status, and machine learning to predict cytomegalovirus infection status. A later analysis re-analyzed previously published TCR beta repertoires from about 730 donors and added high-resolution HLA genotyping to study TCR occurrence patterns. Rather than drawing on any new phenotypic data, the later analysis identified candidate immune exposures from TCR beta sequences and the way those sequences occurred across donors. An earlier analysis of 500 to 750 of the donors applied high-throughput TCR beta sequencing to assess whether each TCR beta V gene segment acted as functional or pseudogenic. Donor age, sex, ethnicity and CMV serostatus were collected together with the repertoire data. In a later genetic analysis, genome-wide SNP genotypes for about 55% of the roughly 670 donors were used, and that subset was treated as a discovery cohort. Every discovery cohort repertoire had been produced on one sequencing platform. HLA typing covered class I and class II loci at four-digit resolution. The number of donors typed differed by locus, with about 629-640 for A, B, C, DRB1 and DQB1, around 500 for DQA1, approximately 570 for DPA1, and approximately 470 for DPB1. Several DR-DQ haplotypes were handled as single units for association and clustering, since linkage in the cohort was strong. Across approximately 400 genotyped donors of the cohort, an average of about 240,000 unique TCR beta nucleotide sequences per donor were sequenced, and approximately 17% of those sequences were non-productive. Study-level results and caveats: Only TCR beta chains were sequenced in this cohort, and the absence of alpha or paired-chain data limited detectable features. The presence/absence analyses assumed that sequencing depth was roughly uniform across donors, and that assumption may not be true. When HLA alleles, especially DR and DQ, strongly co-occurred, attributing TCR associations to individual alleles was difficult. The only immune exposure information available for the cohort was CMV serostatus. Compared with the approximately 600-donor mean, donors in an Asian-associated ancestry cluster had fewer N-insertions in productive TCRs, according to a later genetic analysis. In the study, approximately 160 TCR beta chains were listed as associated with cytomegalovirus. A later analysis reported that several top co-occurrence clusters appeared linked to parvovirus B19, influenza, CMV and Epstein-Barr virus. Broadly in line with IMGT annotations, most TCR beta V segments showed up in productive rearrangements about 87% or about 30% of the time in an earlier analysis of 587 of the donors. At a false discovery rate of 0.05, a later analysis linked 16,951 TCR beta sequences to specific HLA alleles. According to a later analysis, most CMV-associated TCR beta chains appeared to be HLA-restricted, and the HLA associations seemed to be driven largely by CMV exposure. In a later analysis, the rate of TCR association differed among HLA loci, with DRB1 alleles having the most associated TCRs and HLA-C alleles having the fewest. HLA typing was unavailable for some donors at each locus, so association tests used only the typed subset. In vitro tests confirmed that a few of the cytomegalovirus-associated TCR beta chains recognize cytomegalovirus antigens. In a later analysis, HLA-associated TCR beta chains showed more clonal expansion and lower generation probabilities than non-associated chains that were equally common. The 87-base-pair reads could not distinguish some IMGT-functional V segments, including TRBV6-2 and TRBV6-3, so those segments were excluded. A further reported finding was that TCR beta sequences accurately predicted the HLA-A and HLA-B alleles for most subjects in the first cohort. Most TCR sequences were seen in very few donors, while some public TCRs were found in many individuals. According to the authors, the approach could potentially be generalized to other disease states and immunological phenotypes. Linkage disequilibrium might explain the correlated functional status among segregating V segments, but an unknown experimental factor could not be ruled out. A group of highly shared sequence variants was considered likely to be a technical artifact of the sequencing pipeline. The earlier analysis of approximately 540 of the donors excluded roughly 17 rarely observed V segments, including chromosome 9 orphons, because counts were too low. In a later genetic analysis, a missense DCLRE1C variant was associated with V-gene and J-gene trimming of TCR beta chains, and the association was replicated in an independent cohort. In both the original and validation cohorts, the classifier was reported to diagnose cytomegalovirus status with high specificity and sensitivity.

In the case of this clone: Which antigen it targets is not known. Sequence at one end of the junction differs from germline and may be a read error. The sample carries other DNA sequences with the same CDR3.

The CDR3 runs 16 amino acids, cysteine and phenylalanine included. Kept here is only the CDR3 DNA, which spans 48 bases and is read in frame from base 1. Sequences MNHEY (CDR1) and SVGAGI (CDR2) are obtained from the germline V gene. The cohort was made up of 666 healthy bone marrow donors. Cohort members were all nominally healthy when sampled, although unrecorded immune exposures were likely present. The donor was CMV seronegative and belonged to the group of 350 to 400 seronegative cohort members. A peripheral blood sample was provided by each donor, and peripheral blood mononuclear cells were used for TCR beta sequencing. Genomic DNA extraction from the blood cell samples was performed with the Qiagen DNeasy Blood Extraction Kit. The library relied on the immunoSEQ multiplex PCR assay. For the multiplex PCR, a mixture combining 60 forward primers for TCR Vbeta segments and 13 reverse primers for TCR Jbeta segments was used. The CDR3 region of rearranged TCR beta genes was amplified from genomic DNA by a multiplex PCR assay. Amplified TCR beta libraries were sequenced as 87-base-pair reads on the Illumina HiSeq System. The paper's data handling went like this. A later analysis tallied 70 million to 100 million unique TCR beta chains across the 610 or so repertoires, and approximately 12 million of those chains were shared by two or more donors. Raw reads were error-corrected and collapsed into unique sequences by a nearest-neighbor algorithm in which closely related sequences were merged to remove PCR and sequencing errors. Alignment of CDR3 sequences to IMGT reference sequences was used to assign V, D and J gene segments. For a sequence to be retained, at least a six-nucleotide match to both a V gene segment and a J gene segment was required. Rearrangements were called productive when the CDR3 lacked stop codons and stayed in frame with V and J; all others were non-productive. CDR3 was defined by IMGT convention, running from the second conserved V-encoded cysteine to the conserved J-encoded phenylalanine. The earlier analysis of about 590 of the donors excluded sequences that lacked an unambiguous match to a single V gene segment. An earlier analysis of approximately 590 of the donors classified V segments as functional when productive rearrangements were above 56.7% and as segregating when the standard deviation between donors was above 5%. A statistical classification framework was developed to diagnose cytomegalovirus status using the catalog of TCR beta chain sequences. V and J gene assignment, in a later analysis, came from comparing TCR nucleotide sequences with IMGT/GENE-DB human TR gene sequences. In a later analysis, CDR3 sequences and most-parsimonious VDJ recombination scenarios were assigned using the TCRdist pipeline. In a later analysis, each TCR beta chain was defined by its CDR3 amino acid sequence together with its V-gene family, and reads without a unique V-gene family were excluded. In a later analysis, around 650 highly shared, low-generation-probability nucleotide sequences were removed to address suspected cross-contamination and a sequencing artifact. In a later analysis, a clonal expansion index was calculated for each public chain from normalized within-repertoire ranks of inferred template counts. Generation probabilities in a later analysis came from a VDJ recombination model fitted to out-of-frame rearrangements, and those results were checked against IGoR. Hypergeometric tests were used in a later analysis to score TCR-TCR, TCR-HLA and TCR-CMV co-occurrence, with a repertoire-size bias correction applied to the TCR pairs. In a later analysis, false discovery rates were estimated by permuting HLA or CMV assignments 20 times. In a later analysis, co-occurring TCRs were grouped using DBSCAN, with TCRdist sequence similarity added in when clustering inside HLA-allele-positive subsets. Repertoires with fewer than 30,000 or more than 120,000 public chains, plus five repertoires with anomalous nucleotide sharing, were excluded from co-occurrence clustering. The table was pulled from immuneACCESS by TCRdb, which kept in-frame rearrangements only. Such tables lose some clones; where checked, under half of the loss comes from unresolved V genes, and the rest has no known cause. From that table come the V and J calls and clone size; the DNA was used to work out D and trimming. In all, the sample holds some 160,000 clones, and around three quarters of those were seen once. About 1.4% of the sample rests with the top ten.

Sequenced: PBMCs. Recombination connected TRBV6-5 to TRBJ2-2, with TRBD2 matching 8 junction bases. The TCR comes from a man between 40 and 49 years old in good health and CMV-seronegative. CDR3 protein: CASSYSGTSSTGELFF. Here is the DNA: TGTGCCAGCAGTTACTCAGGGACTAGTAGCACCGGGGAACTGTTTTTT.